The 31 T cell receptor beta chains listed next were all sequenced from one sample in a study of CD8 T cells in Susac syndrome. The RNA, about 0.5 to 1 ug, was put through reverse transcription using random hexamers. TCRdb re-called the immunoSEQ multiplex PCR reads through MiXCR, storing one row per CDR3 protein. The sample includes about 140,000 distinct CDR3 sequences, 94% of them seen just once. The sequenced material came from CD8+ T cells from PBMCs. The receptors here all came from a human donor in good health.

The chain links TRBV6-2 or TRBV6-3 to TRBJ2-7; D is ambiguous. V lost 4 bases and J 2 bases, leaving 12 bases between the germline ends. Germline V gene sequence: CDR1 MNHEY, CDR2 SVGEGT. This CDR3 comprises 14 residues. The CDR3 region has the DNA TGTGCCAGCAGTTGGGTTGGCACCACCTACGAGCAGTACTTC. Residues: CASSWVGTTYEQYF.

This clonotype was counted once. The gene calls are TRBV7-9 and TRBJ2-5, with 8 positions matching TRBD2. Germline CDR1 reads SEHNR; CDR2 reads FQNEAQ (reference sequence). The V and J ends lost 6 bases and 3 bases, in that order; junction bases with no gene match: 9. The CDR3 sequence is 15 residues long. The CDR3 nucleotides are TGTGCCAGCAGTGGCGGACTAGCAGGAAAAGAGACCCAGTACTTC. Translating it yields CASSGGLAGKETQYF.

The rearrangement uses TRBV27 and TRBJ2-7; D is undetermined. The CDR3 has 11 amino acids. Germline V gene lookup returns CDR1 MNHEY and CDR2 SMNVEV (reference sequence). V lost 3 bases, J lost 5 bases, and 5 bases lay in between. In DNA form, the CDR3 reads TGTGCCAGCAGTTTCAACCACGAGCAGTACTTC. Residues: CASSFNHEQYF.

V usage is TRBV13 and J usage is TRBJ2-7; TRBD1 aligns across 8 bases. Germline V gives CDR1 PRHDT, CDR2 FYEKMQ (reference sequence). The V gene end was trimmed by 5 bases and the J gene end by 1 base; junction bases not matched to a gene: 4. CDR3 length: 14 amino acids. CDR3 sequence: CASSNRQGSYEQYF. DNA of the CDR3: TGTGCCAGCAGCAACCGACAGGGGTCCTACGAGCAGTACTTC.

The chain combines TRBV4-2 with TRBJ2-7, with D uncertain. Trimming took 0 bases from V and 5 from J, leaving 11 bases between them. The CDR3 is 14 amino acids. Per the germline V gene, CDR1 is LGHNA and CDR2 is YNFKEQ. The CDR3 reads CASSQDPEVHEQYF. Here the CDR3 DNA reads TGTGCCAGCAGCCAAGACCCCGAGGTTCACGAGCAGTACTTC.

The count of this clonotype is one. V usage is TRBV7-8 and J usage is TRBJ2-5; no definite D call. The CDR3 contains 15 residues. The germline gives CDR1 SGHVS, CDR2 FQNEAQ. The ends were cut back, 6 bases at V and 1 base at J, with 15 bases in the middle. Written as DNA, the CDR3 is TGTGCCAGCAGTCCAGAGGTCCGGCTCCAAGAGACCCAGTACTTC. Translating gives CASSPEVRLQETQYF.

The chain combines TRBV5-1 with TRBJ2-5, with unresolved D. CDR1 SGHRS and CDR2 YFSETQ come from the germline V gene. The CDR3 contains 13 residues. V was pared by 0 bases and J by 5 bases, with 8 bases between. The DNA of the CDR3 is TGCGCCAGCAGCTTGGTCGAGGTGGAGACCCAGTACTTC. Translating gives CASSLVEVETQYF.

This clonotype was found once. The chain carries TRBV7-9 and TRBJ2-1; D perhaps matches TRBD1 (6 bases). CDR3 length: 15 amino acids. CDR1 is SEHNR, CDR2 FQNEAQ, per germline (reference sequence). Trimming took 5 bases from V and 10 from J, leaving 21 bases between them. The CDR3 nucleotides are TGTGCCAGCAGCCCACCTAACGGACAGAATGTAGAGCAGTTCTTC. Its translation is CASSPPNGQNVEQFF.

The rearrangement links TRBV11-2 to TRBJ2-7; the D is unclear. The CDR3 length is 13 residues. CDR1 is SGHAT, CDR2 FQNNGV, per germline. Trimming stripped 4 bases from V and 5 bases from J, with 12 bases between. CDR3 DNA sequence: TGTGCCAGCAGCTCACCGTTACGGGACGAGCAGTACTTC. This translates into CASSSPLRDEQYF.

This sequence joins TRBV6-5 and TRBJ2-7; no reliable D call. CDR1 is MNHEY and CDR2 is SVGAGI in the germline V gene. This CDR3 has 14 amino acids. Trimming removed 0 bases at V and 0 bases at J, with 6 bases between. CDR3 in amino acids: CASSYSGTSYEQYF. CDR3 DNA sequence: TGTGCCAGCAGTTACTCGGGCACCTCCTACGAGCAGTACTTC.

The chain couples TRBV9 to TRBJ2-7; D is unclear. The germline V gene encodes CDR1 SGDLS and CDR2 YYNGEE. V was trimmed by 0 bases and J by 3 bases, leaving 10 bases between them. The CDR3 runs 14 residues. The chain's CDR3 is CASSVDGSYYEQYF. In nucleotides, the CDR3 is TGTGCCAGCAGCGTAGATGGCTCCTACTACGAGCAGTACTTC. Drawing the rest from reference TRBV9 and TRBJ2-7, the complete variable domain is DSGVTQTPKHLITATGQRVTLRCSPRSGDLSVYWYQQSLDQGLQFLIQYYNGEERAKGNILERFSAQQFPDLHSELNLSSLELGDSALYFCASSVDGSYYEQYFGPGTRLTVT.

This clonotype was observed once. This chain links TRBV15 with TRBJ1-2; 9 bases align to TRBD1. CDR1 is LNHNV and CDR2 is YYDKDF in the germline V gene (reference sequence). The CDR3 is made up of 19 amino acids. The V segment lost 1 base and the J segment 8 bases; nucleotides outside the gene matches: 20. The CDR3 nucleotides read TGTGCCACCAGCAGAGGCCCCACCCTTCCCGGGACAGGGACGGACGGCTACACCTTC. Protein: CATSRGPTLPGTGTDGYTF.

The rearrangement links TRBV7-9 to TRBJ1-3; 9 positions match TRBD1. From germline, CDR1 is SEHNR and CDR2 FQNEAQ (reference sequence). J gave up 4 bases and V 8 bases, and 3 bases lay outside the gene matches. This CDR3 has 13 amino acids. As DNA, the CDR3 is TGTGCCAGCGGGGACAGGGTGGGAAACACCATATATTTT. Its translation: CASGDRVGNTIYF.

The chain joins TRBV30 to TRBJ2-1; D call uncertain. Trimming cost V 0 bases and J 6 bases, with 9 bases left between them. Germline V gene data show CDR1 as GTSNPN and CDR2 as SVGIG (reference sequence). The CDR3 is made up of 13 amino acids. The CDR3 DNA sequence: TGTGCCTGGAGTGTTTCACGCCCCAATGAGCAGTTCTTC. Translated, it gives CAWSVSRPNEQFF.

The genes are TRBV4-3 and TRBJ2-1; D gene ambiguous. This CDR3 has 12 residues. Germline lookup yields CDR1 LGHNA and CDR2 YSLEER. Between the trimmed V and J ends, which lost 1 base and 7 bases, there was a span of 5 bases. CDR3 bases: TGCGCCAGCAGCCAAGGCATGAATGAGCAGTTCTTC. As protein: CASSQGMNEQFF.

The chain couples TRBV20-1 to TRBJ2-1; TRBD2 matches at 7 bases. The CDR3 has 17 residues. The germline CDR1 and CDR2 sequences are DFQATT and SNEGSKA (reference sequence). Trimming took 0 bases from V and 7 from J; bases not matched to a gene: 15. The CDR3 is CSARDLDSGLEKNEQFF. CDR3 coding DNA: TGCAGTGCTAGAGATTTAGACAGCGGACTAGAGAAAAATGAGCAGTTCTTC.

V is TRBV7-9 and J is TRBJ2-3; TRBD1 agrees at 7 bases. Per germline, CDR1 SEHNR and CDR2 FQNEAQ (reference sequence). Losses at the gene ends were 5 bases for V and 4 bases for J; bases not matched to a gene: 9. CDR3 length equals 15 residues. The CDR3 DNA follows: TGTGCCAGCAGCGTAAGCAGGGACAGCCCAGATACGCAGTATTTT. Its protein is CASSVSRDSPDTQYF.

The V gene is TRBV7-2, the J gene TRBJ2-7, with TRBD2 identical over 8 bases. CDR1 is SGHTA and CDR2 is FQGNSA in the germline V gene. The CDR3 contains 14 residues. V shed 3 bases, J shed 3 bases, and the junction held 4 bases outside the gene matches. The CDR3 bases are TGTGCCAGCAGCTTCATGGGACTAGGCTACGAGCAGTACTTC. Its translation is CASSFMGLGYEQYF.

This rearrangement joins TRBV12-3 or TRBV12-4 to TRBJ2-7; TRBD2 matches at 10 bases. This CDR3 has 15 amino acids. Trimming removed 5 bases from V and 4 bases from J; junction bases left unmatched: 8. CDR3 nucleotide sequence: TGTGCCAGCAGTCCCGAGCGGGAGGGCCGTTACGAGCAGTACTTC. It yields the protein CASSPEREGRYEQYF.

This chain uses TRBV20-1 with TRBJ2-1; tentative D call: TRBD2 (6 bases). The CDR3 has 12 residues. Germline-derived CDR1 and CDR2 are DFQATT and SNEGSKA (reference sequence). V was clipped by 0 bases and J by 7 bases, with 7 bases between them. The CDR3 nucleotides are TGCAGTGCTAGAGATGGGGGGAATGAGCAGTTCTTC. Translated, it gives CSARDGGNEQFF.

The CDR3 DNA follows: TGCGCCAGCAGCCCCAGTGCCCCGGGACTAGGATTGGAGACCCAGTACTTC. Its translation is CASSPSAPGLGLETQYF. The chain has TRBV4-1 and TRBJ2-5, with 8 bases aligning to TRBD2. The germline V gene has CDR1 MGHRA and CDR2 YSYEKL. Trimming cost V 4 bases and J 5 bases; bases outside gene matches: 15. The CDR3 sequence is 17 residues long.

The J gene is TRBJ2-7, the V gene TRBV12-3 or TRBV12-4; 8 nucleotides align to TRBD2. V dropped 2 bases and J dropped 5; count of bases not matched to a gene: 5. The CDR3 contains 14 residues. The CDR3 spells CASSLTGGPDEQYF. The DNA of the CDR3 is TGTGCCAGCAGTTTAACGGGAGGGCCGGACGAGCAGTACTTC.

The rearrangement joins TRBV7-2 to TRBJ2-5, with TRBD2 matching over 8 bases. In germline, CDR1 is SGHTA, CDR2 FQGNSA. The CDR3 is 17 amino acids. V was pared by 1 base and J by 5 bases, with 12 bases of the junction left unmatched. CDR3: CASSLGPKSGSWETQYF. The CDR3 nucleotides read TGTGCCAGCAGCTTAGGCCCTAAGAGCGGGAGTTGGGAGACCCAGTACTTC.

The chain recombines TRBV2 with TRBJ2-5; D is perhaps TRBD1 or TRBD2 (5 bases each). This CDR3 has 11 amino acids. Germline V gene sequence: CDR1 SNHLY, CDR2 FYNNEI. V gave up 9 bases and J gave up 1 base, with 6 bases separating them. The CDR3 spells CASGTQETQYF. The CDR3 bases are TGTGCCAGTGGGACCCAAGAGACCCAGTACTTC.

Here the CDR3 reads CSVETSGRARFGEQYF. CDR3 nucleotide sequence: TGCAGCGTTGAGACTAGCGGGAGGGCCCGGTTTGGGGAGCAGTACTTC. The chain combines TRBV29-1 with TRBJ2-7, with 14 positions matching TRBD2. From germline, CDR1 is SQVTM and CDR2 ANQGSEA. This CDR3 has 16 amino acids. Trimming at V came to 3 bases and at J to 7 bases, leaving 11 bases not matched to a gene.

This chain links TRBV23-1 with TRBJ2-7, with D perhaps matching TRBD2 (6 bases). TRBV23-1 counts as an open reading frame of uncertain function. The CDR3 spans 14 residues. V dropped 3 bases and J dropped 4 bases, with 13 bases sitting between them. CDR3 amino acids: CASSHRGTAYEQYF. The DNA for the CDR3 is TGCGCCAGCAGTCACCGGGGGACGGCTTACGAGCAGTACTTC.

The CDR3: CASSFLAESTDTQYF. The DNA for the CDR3 is TGTGCCAGCAGTTTTCTGGCGGAGAGCACAGATACGCAGTATTTT. The chain joins TRBV27 to TRBJ2-3; D gene ambiguous. V lost 3 bases and J 0 bases, leaving 10 bases between the germline ends. Germline V gene data show CDR1 as MNHEY and CDR2 as SMNVEV (reference sequence). CDR3 length: 15 amino acids.

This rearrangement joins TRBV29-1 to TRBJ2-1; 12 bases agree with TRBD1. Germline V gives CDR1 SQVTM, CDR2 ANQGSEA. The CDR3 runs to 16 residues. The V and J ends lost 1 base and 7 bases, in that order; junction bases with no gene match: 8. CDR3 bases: TGCAGCGTTGAAGCGGGACAGGGGGCAATCGTTAATGAGCAGTTCTTC. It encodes CSVEAGQGAIVNEQFF.

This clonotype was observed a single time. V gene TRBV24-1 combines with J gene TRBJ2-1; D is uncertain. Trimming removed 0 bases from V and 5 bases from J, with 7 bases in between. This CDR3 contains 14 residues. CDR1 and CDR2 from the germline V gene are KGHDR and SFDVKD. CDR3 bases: TGTGCCACCAGTGATTTGACCGCAAACAATGAGCAGTTCTTC. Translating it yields CATSDLTANNEQFF.

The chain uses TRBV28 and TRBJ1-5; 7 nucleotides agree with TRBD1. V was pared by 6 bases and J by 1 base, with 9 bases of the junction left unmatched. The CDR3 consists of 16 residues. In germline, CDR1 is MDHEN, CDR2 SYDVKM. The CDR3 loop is CASSPYGQDSNQPQHF. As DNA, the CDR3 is TGTGCCAGCAGCCCCTATGGACAGGACAGCAATCAGCCCCAGCATTTT.

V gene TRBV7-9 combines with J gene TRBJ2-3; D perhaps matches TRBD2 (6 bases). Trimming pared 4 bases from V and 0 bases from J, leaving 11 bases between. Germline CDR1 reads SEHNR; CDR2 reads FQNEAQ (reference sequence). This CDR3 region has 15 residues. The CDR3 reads CASSWDLLSTDTQYF. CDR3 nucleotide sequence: TGTGCCAGCAGCTGGGACTTATTGAGCACAGATACGCAGTATTTT.